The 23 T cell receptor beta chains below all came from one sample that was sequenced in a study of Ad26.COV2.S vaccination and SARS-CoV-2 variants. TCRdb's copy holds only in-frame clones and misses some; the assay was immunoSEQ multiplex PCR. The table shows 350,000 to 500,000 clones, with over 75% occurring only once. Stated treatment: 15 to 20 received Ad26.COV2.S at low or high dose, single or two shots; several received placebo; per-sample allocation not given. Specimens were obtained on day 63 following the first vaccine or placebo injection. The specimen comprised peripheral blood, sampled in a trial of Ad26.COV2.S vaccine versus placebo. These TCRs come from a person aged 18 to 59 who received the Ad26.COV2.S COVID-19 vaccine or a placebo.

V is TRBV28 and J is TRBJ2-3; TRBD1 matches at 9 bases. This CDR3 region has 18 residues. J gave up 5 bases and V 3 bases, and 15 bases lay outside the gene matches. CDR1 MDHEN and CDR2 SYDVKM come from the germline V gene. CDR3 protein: CASSFASHRGLLGDTQYF. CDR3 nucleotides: TGTGCCAGCAGTTTCGCATCACACAGGGGGCTATTAGGAGATACGCAGTATTTT.

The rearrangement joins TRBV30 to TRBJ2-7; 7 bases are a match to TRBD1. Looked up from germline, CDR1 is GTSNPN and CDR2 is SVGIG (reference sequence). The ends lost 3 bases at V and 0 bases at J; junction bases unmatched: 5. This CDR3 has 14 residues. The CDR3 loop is CAWSRDSLSYEQYF. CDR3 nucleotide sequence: TGTGCCTGGAGCCGGGACAGCCTCTCCTACGAGCAGTACTTC.

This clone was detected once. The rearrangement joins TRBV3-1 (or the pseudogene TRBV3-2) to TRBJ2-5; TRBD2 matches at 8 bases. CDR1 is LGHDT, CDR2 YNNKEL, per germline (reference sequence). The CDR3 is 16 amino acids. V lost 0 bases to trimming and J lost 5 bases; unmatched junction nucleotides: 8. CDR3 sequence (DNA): TGTGCCAGCAGCCAAGATATGAAGCGGGAGCACGAGACCCAGTACTTC. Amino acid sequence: CASSQDMKREHETQYF.

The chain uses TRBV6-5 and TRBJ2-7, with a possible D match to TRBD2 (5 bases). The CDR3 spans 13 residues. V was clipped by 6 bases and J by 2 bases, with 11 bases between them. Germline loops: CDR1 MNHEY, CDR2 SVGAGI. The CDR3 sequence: CASRPGIPYEQYF. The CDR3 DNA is TGTGCCAGCAGACCGGGGATCCCCTACGAGCAGTACTTC.

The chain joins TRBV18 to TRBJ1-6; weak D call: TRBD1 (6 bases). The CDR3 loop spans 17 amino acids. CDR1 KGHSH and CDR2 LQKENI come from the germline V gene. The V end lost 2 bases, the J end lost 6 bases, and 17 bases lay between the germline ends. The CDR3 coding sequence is TGTGCCAGCTCACCAGGGACACCTCCCGGTTTTAATTCACCCCTCCACTTT. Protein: CASSPGTPPGFNSPLHF.

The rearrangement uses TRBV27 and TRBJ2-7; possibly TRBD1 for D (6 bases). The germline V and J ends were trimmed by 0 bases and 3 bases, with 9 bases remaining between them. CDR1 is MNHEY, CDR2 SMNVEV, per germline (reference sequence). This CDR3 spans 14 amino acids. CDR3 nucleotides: TGTGCCAGCAGTTTATCGGAAGGGGGCTACGAGCAGTACTTC. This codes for CASSLSEGGYEQYF.

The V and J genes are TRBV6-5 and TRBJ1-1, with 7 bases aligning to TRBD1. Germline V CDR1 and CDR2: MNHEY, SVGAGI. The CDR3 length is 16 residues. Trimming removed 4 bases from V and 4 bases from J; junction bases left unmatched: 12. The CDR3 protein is CASSFGRGPLGTEAFF. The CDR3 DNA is TGTGCCAGCAGTTTTGGGAGGGGGCCGTTGGGCACTGAAGCTTTCTTT.

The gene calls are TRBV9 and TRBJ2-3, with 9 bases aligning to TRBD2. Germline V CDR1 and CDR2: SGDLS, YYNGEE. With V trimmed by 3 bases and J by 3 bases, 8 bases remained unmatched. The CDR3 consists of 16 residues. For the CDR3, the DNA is TGTGCCAGCAGCGCCTTAGCGGGAGTGGGTACAGATACGCAGTATTTT. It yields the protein CASSALAGVGTDTQYF.

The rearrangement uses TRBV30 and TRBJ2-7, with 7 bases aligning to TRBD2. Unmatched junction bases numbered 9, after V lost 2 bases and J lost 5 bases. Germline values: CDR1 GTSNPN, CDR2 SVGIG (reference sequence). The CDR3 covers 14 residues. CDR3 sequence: CAWSPGAGPNEQYF. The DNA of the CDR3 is TGTGCCTGGAGTCCCGGAGCGGGACCCAACGAGCAGTACTTC.

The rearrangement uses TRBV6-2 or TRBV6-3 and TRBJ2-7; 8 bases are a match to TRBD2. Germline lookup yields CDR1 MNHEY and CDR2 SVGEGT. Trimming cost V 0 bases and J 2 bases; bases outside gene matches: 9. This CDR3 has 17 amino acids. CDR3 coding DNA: TGTGCCAGCAGTTACTCGAGAAGTAGCGGGATACCCTACGAGCAGTACTTC. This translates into CASSYSRSSGIPYEQYF.

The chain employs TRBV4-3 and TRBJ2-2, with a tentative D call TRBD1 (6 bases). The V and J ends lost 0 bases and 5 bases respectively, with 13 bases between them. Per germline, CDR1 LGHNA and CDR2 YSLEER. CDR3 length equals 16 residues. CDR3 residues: CASSQEITGKTGELFF. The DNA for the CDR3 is TGCGCCAGCAGCCAAGAAATAACAGGGAAGACCGGGGAGCTGTTTTTT.

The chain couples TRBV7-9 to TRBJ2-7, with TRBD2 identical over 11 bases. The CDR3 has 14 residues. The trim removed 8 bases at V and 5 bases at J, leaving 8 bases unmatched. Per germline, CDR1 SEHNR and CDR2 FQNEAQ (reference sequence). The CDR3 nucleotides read TGTGCCAGCTCCCTAGCGGGAGGAATCGACGAGCAGTACTTC. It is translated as CASSLAGGIDEQYF.

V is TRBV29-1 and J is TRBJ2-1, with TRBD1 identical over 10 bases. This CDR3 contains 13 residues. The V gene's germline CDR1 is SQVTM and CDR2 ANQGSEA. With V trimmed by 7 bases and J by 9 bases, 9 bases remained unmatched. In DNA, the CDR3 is TGCAGCGCCGGGACAGGGGATGGAGGTGAGCAGTTCTTC. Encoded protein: CSAGTGDGGEQFF.

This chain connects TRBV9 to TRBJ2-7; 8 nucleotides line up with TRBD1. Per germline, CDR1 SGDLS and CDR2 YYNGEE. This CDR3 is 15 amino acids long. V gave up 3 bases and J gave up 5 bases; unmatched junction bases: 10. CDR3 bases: TGTGCCAGCAGCGCAGGGACAGGAGCAAGGAACGAGCAGTACTTC. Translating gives CASSAGTGARNEQYF. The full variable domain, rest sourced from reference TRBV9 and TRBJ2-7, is DSGVTQTPKHLITATGQRVTLRCSPRSGDLSVYWYQQSLDQGLQFLIQYYNGEERAKGNILERFSAQQFPDLHSELNLSSLELGDSALYFCASSAGTGARNEQYFGPGTRLTVT.

Here the CDR3 DNA reads TGTGCCAGCAGCCCAGCGGGAGTTTACACCGGGGAGCTGTTTTTT. As protein: CASSPAGVYTGELFF. The V call is TRBV27, the J call TRBJ2-2; 8 bases fit TRBD2. Unmatched junction bases numbered 6, after V lost 6 bases and J lost 3 bases. CDR3 length equals 15 residues. CDR1 and CDR2 (germline): MNHEY, SMNVEV (reference sequence).

DNA of the CDR3: TGTGCCAGCACCCCAACTAGCGGATCCTACGAGCAGTACTTC. This codes for CASTPTSGSYEQYF. The rearrangement joins TRBV7-2 to TRBJ2-7; the match to TRBD2 covers 8 bases. This CDR3 has 14 amino acids. V trimming: 7 bases; J trimming: 1 base; junction bases outside the gene matches: 6. In germline, CDR1 is SGHTA, CDR2 FQGNSA.

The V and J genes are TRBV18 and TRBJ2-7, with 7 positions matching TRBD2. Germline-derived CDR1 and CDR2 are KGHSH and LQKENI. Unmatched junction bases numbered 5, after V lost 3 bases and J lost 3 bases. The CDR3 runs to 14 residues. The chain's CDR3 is CASSPGRGNYEQYF. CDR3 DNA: TGTGCCAGCTCACCGGGGAGGGGCAACTACGAGCAGTACTTC.

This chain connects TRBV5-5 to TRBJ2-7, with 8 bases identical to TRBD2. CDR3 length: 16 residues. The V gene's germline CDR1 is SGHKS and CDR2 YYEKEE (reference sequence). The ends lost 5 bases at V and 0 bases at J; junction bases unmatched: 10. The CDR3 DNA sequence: TGTGCCAGCAGTTCGTTTGGCGGGAGGAGCTCCTACGAGCAGTACTTC. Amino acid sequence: CASSSFGGRSSYEQYF.

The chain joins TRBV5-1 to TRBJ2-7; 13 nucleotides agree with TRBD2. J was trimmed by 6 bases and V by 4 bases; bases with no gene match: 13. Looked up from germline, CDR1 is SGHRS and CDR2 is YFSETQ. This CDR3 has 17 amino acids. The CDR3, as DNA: TGCGCCAGCAGCACCGGACTAGCGGGAGTAATAACGGGCGAGCAGTACTTC. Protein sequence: CASSTGLAGVITGEQYF.

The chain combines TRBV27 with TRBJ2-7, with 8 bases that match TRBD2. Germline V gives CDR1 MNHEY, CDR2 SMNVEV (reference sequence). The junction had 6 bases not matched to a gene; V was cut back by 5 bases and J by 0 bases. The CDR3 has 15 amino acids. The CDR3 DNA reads TGTGCCAGCAGTCTTTCTAGCGGGCCCTCCTACGAGCAGTACTTC. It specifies CASSLSSGPSYEQYF.

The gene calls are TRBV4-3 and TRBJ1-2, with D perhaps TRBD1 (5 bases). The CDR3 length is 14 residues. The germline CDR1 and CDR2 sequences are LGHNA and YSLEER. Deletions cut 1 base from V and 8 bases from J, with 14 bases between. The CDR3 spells CASSQGLRGYGYTF. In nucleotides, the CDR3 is TGCGCCAGCAGCCAAGGGTTGCGGGGGTACGGCTACACCTTC.

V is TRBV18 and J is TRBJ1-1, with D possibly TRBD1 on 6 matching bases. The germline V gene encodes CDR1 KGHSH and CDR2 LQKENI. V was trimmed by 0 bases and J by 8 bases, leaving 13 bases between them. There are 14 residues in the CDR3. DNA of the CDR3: TGTGCCAGCTCACCACCCGGAAGGGGGGGCGAAGCTTTCTTT. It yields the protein CASSPPGRGGEAFF. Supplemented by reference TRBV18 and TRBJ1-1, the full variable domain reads NAGVMQNPRHLVRRRGQEARLRCSPMKGHSHVYWYRQLPEEGLKFMVYLQKENIIDESGMPKERFSAEFPKEGPSILRIQQVVRGDSAAYFCASSPPGRGGEAFFGQGTRLTVV.

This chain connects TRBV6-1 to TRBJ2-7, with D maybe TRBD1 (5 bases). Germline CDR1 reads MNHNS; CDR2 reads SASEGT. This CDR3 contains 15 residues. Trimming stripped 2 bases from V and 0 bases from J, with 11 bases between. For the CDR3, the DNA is TGTGCCAGCAGTGAATCTGGTACAGGCTCCTACGAGCAGTACTTC. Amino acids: CASSESGTGSYEQYF.